This record concerns one TCR beta chain sequence. The data are from a study of blood T cell repertoires in COVID-19. The wider study: COVID-19 samples, acute and convalescent, were from the United States, Italy and Spain. PBMCs, B-cell-depleted T cells, or T cells were the source of the cDNA or gDNA that made up the material.

In the original processing: Using reference gene primer amplification, nucleated cell counts were estimated. Produced via immunoSEQ multiplex PCR; TCRdb's table is partial and in-frame only. V, J and clone size derive from that table, while D and trimming were established from the DNA sequence. Here the sample spans under 200,000 clones, about 85% being singletons. The germline CDR1 and CDR2 sequences are MNHEY and SMNVEV (reference sequence). The germline V and J ends were trimmed by 10 bases and 9 bases, with 19 bases remaining between them. This CDR3 is 13 amino acids long. The rearrangement joins TRBV27 to TRBJ2-1, with D tentatively TRBD1 (6 bases). This TCR was sampled from a woman aged 80 or over with acute or convalescent COVID-19. Sample: peripheral blood. The CDR3 DNA reads TGTGCCACCTACAGGGTTGCCCGGGGTGAGCAGTTCTTC. Translation: CATYRVARGEQFF.